The entry that follows covers one T cell receptor (beta chain) sequence. V was trimmed by 2 bases and J by 4 bases, leaving 16 bases between them. From germline, CDR1 is SGHAT and CDR2 FQNNGV. CDR3 length: 16 amino acids. Method: immunoSEQ multiplex PCR; TCRdb's copy keeps in-frame clones and lacks some. Seen here are about 74,000 clones, 70% to 90% observed once, and the top ten hold around 5.7%. This entry is derived from a study of control samples from healthy donors and cancer patients. The sequence derives from a woman between 45 and 60 years old in good health. Specimen: blood. This chain links TRBV11-2 with TRBJ2-3; D is unclear. The CDR3 protein is CASSLLIVRFADTQYF. In nucleotides, the CDR3 is TGTGCCAGCAGCTTATTGATAGTCAGATTTGCAGATACGCAGTATTTT.